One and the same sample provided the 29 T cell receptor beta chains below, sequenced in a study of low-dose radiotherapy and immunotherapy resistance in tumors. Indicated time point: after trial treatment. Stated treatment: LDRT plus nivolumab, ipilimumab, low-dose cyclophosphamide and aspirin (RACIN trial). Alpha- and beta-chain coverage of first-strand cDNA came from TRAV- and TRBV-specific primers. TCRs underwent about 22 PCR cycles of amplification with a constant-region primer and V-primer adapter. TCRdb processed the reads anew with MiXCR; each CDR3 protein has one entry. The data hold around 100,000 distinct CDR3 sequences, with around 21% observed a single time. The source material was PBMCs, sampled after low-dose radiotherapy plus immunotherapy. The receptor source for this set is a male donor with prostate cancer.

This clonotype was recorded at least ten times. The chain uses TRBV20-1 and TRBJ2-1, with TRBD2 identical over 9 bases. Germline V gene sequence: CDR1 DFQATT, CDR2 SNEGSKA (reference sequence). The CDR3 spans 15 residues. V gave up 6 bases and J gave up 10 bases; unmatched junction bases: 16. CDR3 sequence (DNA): TGCAGTGCAAACACCGGGACTAGCCGAGGTGGCGAGCAGTTCTTC. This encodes CSANTGTSRGGEQFF.

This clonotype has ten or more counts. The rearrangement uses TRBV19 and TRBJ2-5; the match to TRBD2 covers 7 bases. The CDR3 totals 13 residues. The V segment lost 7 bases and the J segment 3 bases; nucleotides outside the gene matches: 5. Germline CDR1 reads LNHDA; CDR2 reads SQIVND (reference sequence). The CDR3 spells CASNGGREETQYF. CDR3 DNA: TGTGCCAGTAACGGGGGGAGAGAAGAGACCCAGTACTTC.

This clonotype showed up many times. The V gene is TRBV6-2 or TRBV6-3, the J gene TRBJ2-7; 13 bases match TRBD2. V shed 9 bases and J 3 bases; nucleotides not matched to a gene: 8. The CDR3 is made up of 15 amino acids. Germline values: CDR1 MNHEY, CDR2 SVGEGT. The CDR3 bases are TGTGCCAGAAGACTAGCGGGGGGTTTTAACTACGAGCAGTACTTC. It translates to CARRLAGGFNYEQYF.

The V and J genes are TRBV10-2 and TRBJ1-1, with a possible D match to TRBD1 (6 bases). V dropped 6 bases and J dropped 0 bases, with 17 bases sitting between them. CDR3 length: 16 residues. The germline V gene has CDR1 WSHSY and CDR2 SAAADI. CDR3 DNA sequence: TGCGCCAGCAGAGACAACATGGGGGGGCTGAACACTGAAGCTTTCTTT. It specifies CASRDNMGGLNTEAFF.

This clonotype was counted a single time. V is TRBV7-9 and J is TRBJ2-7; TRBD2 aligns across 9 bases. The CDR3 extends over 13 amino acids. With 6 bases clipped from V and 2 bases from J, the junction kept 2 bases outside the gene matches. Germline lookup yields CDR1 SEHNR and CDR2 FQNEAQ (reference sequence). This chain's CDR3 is CASRTSGTYEQYF. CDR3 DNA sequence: TGTGCCAGCAGGACTAGCGGCACCTACGAGCAGTACTTC. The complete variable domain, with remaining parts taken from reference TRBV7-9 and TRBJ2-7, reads DTGVSQNPRHKITKRGQNVTFRCDPISEHNRLYWYRQTLGQGPEFLTYFQNEAQLEKSRLLSDRFSAERPKGSFSTLEIQRTEQGDSAMYLCASRTSGTYEQYFGPGTRLTVT.

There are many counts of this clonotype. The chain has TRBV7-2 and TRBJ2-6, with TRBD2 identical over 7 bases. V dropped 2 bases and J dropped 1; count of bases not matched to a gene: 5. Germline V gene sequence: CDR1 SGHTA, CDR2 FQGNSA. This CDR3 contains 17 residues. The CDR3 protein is CASSLQGGVSGANVLTF. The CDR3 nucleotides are TGTGCCAGCAGCTTACAGGGAGGGGTTTCTGGGGCCAACGTCCTGACTTTC.

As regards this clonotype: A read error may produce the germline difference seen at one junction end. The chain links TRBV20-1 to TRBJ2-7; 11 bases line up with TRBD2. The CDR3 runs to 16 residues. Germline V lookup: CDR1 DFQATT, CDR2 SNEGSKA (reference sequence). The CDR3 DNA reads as TGCAGTACTAGAGATCGGCGGGGACTAGCGGTCTACGAGCAGTACTTC. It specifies CSTRDRRGLAVYEQYF.

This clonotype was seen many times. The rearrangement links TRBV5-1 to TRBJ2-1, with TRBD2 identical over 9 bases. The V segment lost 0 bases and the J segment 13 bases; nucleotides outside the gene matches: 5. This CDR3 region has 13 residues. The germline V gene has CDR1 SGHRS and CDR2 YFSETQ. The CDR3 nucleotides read TGCGCCAGCAGCTTGGTAGCGGGGGAGGCCCAGTTCTTC. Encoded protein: CASSLVAGEAQFF.

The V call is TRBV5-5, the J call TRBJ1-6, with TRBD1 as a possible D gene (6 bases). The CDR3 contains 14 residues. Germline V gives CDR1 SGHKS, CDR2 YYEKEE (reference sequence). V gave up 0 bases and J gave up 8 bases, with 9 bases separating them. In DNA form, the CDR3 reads TGTGCCAGCAGCTTGGAGGCAGGGGATTCACCCCTCCACTTT. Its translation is CASSLEAGDSPLHF. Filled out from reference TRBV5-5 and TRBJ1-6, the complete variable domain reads DAGVTQSPTHLIKTRGQQVTLRCSPISGHKSVSWYQQVLGQGPQFIFQYYEKEERGRGNFPDRFSARQFPNYSSELNVNALLLGDSALYLCASSLEAGDSPLHFGNGTRLTVT.

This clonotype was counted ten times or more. Here the CDR3 reads CASSSTLGQGSYNEQFF. In DNA, the CDR3 is TGTGCCAGCAGCTCGACCCTCGGACAGGGTTCCTACAATGAGCAGTTCTTC. The J gene is TRBJ2-1, the V gene TRBV7-6; 8 bases are shared with TRBD1. The CDR3 runs to 17 residues. V gave up 4 bases and J gave up 1 base; unmatched junction bases: 9. Germline V lookup: CDR1 SGHVS, CDR2 FNYEAQ.

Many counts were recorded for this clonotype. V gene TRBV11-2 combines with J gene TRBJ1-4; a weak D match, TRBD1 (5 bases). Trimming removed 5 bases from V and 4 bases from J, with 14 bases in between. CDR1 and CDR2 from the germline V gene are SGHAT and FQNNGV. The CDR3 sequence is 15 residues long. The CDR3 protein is CASSVAGRINEKLFF. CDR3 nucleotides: TGTGCCAGCAGCGTGGCGGGACGGATTAATGAAAAACTGTTTTTT.

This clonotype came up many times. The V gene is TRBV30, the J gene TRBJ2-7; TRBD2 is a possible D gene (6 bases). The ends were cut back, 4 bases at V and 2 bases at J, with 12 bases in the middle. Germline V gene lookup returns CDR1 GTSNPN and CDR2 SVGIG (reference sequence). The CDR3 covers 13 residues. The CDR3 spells CAWTDGGTYEQYF. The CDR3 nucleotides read TGTGCCTGGACCGACGGGGGAACCTACGAGCAGTACTTC.

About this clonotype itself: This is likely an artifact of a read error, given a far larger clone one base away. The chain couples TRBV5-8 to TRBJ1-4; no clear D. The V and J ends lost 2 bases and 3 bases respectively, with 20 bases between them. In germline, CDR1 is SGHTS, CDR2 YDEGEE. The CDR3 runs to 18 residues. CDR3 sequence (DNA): TGTGCCAGCAGCTTATATCTAAGCCCTCCTGGCGCTAATGAAAAACTGTTTTTT. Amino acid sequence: CASSLYLSPPGANEKLFF. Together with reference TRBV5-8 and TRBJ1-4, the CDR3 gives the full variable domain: EAGVTQSPTHLIKTRGQQATLRCSPISGHTSVYWYQQALGLGLQFLLWYDEGEERNRGNFPPRFSGRQFPNYSSELNVNALELEDSALYLCASSLYLSPPGANEKLFFGSGTQLSVL.

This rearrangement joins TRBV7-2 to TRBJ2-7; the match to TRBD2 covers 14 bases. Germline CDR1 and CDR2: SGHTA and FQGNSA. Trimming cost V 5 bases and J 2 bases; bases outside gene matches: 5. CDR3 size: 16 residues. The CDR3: CASSLRLAGGPYEQYF. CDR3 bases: TGTGCCAGCAGCCTTCGACTAGCGGGAGGGCCCTACGAGCAGTACTTC. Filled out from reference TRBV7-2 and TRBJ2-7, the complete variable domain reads GAGVSQSPSNKVTEKGKDVELRCDPISGHTALYWYRQSLGQGLEFLIYFQGNSAPDKSGLPSDRFSAERTGGSVSTLTIQRTQQEDSAVYLCASSLRLAGGPYEQYFGPGTRLTVT.

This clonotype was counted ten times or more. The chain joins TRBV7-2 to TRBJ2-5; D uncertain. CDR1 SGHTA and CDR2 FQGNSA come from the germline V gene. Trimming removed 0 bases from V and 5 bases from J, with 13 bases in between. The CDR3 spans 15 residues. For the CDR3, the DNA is TGTGCCAGCAGCTTAGCGTCGGCAGGCCGGGAGACCCAGTACTTC. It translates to CASSLASAGRETQYF. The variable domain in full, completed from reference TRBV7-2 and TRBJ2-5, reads GAGVSQSPSNKVTEKGKDVELRCDPISGHTALYWYRQSLGQGLEFLIYFQGNSAPDKSGLPSDRFSAERTGGSVSTLTIQRTQQEDSAVYLCASSLASAGRETQYFGPGTRLLVL.

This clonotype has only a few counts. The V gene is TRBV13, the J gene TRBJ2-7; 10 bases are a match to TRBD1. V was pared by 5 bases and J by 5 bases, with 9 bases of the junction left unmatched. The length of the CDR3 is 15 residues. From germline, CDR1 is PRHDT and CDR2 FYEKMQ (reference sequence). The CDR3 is CASSLVGQGFDEQYF. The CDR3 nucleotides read TGTGCCAGCAGCCTGGTGGGACAGGGGTTCGACGAGCAGTACTTC. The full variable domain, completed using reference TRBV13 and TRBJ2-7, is AAGVIQSPRHLIKEKRETATLKCYPIPRHDTVYWYQQGPGQDPQFLISFYEKMQSDKGSIPDRFSAQQFSDYHSELNMSSLELGDSALYFCASSLVGQGFDEQYFGPGTRLTVT.

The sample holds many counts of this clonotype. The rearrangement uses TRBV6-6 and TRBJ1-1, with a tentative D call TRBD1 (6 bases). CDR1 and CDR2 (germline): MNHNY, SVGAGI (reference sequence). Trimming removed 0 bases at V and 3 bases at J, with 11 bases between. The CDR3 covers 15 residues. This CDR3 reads CASSYSLTGDTEAFF. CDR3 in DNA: TGTGCCAGCAGTTACTCGCTGACAGGTGACACTGAAGCTTTCTTT.

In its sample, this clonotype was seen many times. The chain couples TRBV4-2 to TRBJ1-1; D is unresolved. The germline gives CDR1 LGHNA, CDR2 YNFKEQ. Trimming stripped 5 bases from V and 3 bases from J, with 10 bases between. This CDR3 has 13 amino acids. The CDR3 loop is CASSSSGDTEAFF. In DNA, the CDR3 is TGTGCCAGCAGCTCGTCCGGAGACACTGAAGCTTTCTTT.

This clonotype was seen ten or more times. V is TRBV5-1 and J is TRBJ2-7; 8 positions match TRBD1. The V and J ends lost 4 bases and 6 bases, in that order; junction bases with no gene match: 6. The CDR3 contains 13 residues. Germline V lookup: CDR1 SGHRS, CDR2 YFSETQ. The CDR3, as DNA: TGCGCCAGCAGCACCGGACAGGGACGCGAGCAGTACTTC. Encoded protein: CASSTGQGREQYF.

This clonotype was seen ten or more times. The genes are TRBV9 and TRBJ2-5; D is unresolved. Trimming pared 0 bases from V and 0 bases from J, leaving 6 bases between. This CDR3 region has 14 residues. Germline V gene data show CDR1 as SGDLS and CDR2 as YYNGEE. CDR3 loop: CASSVADHQETQYF. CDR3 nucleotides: TGTGCCAGCAGCGTAGCTGACCACCAAGAGACCCAGTACTTC.

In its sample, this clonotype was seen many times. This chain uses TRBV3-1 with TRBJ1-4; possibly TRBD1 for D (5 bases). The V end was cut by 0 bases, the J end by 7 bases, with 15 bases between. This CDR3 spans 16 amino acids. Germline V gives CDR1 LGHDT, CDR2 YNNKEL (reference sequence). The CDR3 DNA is TGTGCCAGCAGCCAAGATGTCCCCGGACAAAGTGAAAAACTGTTTTTT. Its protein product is CASSQDVPGQSEKLFF. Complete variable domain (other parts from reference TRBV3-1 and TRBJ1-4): DTAVSQTPKYLVTQMGNDKSIKCEQNLGHDTMYWYKQDSKKFLKIMFSYNNKELIINETVPNRFSPKSPDKAHLNLHINSLELGDSAVYFCASSQDVPGQSEKLFFGSGTQLSVL.

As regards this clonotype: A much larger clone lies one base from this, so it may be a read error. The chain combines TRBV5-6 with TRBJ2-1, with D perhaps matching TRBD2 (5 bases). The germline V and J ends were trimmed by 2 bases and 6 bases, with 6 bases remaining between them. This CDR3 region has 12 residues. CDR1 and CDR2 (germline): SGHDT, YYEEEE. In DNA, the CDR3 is TGTGCCAGCAGCTTCGGAGGCAATGAGCAGTTCTTC. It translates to CASSFGGNEQFF.

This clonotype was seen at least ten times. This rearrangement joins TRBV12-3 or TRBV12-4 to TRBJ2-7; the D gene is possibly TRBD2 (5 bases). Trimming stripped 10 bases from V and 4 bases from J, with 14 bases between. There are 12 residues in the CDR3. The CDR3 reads CATGVRRYEQYF. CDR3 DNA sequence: TGTGCCACCGGGGTGAGGCGATACGAGCAGTACTTC.

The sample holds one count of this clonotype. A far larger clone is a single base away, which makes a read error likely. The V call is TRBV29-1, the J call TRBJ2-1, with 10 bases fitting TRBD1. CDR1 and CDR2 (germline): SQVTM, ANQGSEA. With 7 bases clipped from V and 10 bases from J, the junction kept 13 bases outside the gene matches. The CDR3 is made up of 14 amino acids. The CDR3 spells CSGLTGGNSYEQFF. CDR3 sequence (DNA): TGCAGCGGTTTGACAGGGGGCAACTCCTACGAGCAGTTCTTC.

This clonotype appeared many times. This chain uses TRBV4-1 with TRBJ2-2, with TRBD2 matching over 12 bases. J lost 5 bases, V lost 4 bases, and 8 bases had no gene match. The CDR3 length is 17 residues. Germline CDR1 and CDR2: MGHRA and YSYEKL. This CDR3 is CASSPRLAGVSTGELFF. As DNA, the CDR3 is TGCGCCAGCAGCCCGAGACTAGCGGGGGTCTCAACCGGGGAGCTGTTTTTT.

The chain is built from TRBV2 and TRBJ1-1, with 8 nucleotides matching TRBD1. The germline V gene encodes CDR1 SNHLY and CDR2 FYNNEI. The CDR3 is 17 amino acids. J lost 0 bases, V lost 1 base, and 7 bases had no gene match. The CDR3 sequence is CASSEGVAGGMNTEAFF. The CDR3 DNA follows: TGTGCCAGCAGTGAAGGTGTGGCAGGGGGCATGAACACTGAAGCTTTCTTT.

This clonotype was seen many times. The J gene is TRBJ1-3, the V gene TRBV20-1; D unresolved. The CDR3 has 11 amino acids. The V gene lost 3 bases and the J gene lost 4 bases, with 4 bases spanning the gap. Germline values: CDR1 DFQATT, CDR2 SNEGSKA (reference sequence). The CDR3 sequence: CSASAGNTIYF. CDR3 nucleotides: TGCAGTGCTAGTGCGGGAAACACCATATATTTT.

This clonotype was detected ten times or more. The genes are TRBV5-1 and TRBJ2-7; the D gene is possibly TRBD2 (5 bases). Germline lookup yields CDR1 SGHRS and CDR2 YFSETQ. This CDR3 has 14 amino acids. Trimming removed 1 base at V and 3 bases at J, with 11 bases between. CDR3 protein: CASSLTGNDYEQYF. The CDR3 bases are TGCGCCAGCAGCTTGACCGGGAACGACTACGAGCAGTACTTC.

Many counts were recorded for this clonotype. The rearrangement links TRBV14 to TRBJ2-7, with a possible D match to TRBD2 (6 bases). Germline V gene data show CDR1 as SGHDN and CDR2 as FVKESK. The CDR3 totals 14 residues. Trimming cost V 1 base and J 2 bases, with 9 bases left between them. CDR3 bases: TGTGCCAGCAGCCAAGTTTCGGGGGCCTACGAGCAGTACTTC. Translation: CASSQVSGAYEQYF.